This T cell receptor beta chain was identified in a study of blood T cell repertoires in COVID-19. Across the study: Sites across the United States, Italy and Spain contributed samples from acute and convalescent COVID-19. The cDNA or gDNA used as material had been derived from T cells, B-cell-depleted T cells, or PBMCs.

Original data processing: Researchers report that nucleated cell counts were estimated from reference gene primer amplification. Measured with immunoSEQ multiplex PCR; TCRdb has only the in-frame clones, and not every one. The D gene and trimming were derived from the DNA, and the V and J assignments and clone size from that table. The repertoire has over 200,000 clones, approximately 89% of them found once; the top ten carry less than 3%. Germline assignment: CDR1 ENHRY and CDR2 SYGVKD. V was clipped by 3 bases and J by 7 bases, with 18 bases between them. This CDR3 has 15 residues. Sequences were obtained from peripheral blood. The receptor's source is a woman aged 45-59 years with acute or convalescent COVID-19. V and J are TRBV10-3 and TRBJ1-1, with D possibly TRBD1 on 5 matching bases. This CDR3 is CAISDPRDLTLEAFF. In nucleotides, the CDR3 is TGTGCCATCAGTGACCCCCGGGACTTAACACTTGAAGCTTTCTTT.